This T cell receptor beta chain was sequenced in a study of post-analysis software for immune sequencing data. The study's findings and limits: Relative to controls, patients had about five TRBV segments at higher frequency, with TRBV5-6, TRBV5-1 and TRBV20-1 among these. A significant reduction in normalized Chao1 diversity was observed in multiple sclerosis patients versus controls.

Carried by the TCR beta cDNA libraries were unique molecular identifiers. With about 0.9 to 11 million T cells as the source, a few hundred thousand cDNA molecules resulted. TCRdb itself ran the PCR reads through MiXCR, one entry per CDR3 protein. Of 700,000 to 800,000 distinct CDR3 sequences listed, 25% to 30% are singletons. The CDR3 runs to 17 residues. The germline gives CDR1 MGHRA, CDR2 YSYEKL. With 1 base removed from V and 4 bases from J, the gap between germline ends came to 18 bases. The table lists this clonotype with a few counts. The target antigen is unknown. This chain connects TRBV4-1 to TRBJ2-3; TRBD2 is a possible D gene (8 bases). This receptor was identified in a girl aged 10-17 years with multiple sclerosis. The sequencing sample was made of blood. CDR3 in amino acids: CASSQGVSGTVADTQYF. DNA of the CDR3: TGCGCCAGCAGCCAAGGAGTTAGCGGGACAGTGGCAGATACGCAGTATTTT.